The 23 T cell receptor beta chains presented below share a single source sample, sequenced in a study of cytomegalovirus exposure and HLA in healthy donors listed by TCRdb under 2017. The library was generated by the immunoSEQ multiplex PCR assay. A mixture of 60 forward primers for TCR Vbeta segments and 13 reverse primers for TCR Jbeta segments was used in the multiplex PCR. TCRdb took this table from immuneACCESS and kept in-frame rearrangements with V and J called. Such tables lack part of the clones; where checked against another copy, unresolved V genes explain under half of the gap, and the rest is unexplained. The table for this sample lists tens of thousands of clones. The top ten hold under 4% of the sample. The sequenced material came from PBMCs. These receptor sequences come from a female donor in good health and CMV-seropositive.

The chain links TRBV6-1 to TRBJ2-2; 7 bases are a match to TRBD2. Germline CDR1 and CDR2: MNHNS and SASEGT. Trimming took 11 bases from V and 0 from J; bases not matched to a gene: 3. The CDR3 spans 13 residues. The CDR3 nucleotides read TGTGCCGGCGGGACTACGAACACCGGGGAGCTGTTTTTT. Translating gives CAGGTTNTGELFF.

The chain has TRBV25-1 and TRBJ1-2, with D maybe TRBD1 (6 bases). V dropped 4 bases and J dropped 2 bases, with 8 bases sitting between them. The germline V gene has CDR1 MGHDK and CDR2 SYGVNS. The CDR3 length is 13 residues. The CDR3 sequence is CASSATGNYGYTF. Written as DNA, the CDR3 is TGTGCCAGCAGTGCGACAGGCAACTATGGCTACACCTTC.

The rearrangement joins TRBV28 to TRBJ2-7; tentatively, D is TRBD2 (6 bases). There are 14 residues in the CDR3. Germline CDR1 MDHEN, CDR2 SYDVKM. The germline V and J ends were trimmed by 2 bases and 4 bases, with 12 bases remaining between them. The CDR3 loop is CASSLHGSEYEQYF. DNA of the CDR3: TGTGCCAGCAGTTTACACGGGAGTGAATACGAGCAGTACTTC.

The rearrangement links TRBV5-6 to TRBJ1-5, with a possible D match to TRBD1 (6 bases). The CDR3 sequence is 14 residues long. The germline gives CDR1 SGHDT, CDR2 YYEEEE. Trimming shortened V by 4 bases and J by 7 bases, and 15 bases separated the two germline ends. The CDR3 here is CASSAQGFGQPQHF. The CDR3 DNA sequence: TGTGCCAGCAGCGCACAGGGTTTTGGGCAGCCCCAGCATTTT.

The V gene is TRBV7-9, the J gene TRBJ2-7; D gene ambiguous. Germline CDR1 SEHNR, CDR2 FQNEAQ (reference sequence). Trimming stripped 5 bases from V and 0 bases from J, with 14 bases between. The CDR3 is made up of 15 amino acids. The CDR3: CASSPPQTGSYEQYF. As DNA, the CDR3 is TGTGCCAGCAGCCCCCCCCAGACGGGCTCCTACGAGCAGTACTTC.

This chain links TRBV6-1 with TRBJ2-5; possible D gene TRBD2, 5 bases. This CDR3 is built from 15 residues. CDR1 is MNHNS, CDR2 SASEGT, per germline. V dropped 4 bases and J dropped 1 base, with 13 bases sitting between them. The CDR3 reads CASSGNPSGQETQYF. The CDR3 DNA follows: TGTGCCAGCAGTGGTAACCCCAGCGGCCAAGAGACCCAGTACTTC.

The chain uses TRBV28 and TRBJ1-5; no clear D gene. Looked up from germline, CDR1 is MDHEN and CDR2 is SYDVKM. V lost 1 base, J lost 2 bases, and 9 bases lay in between. The length of the CDR3 is 15 residues. The CDR3 loop is CASSLLRRGNQPQHF. Here the CDR3 DNA reads TGTGCCAGCAGTTTATTGAGACGGGGCAATCAGCCCCAGCATTTT.

The rearrangement links TRBV4-2 to TRBJ2-7, with 9 bases identical to TRBD2. Germline CDR1 reads LGHNA; CDR2 reads YNFKEQ. Trimming cost V 1 base and J 5 bases; bases outside gene matches: 6. The CDR3 is made up of 15 amino acids. This CDR3 is CASSQGLREGDEQYF. The CDR3 DNA sequence: TGTGCCAGCAGCCAAGGTCTGCGGGAGGGCGACGAGCAGTACTTC.

This chain connects TRBV9 to TRBJ2-3, with 8 bases identical to TRBD2. The CDR3 length is 14 residues. CDR1 is SGDLS and CDR2 is YYNGEE in the germline V gene. J gave up 2 bases and V 9 bases, and 8 bases lay outside the gene matches. In nucleotides, the CDR3 is TGTGCCACGGGGGGGGGCCTGAACACAGATACGCAGTATTTT. It codes for CATGGGLNTDTQYF.

V is TRBV25-1 and J is TRBJ1-1; maybe TRBD1 (5 bases). V was cut by 3 bases and J by 2 bases, with 10 bases left in between. Germline CDR1 and CDR2: MGHDK and SYGVNS. The CDR3 runs 14 residues. CDR3 sequence reads: CASSDPTGNTEAFF. CDR3 nucleotide sequence: TGTGCCAGCAGTGACCCCACAGGCAACACTGAAGCTTTCTTT.

The chain has TRBV14 and TRBJ2-2, with D possibly TRBD1 on 6 matching bases. CDR1 SGHDN and CDR2 FVKESK come from the germline V gene. The CDR3 is 16 residues long. The V end lost 3 bases, the J end lost 3 bases, and 14 bases lay between the germline ends. CDR3 DNA: TGTGCCAGCAGCCATGGTTGGCAGGGGTACACCGGGGAGCTGTTTTTT. Protein product: CASSHGWQGYTGELFF.

This chain joins TRBV29-1 and TRBJ1-2, with D hard to call. Germline lookup yields CDR1 SQVTM and CDR2 ANQGSEA. CDR3 length: 14 amino acids. The V and J ends lost 3 bases and 2 bases respectively, with 13 bases between them. CDR3 sequence reads: CSVERPRENYGYTF. DNA of the CDR3: TGCAGCGTTGAGCGCCCACGGGAAAACTATGGCTACACCTTC.

Turning to this clone: A junction boundary mismatches the germline segment, possibly from a read error. The chain has TRBV5-1 and TRBJ2-1; no firm D call. CDR3 length: 14 residues. CDR1 SGHRS and CDR2 YFSETQ come from the germline V gene. The CDR3 is CASSLGASDNEQFF. The CDR3 nucleotides are TGCGCCAGCAGCTTGGGGGCCTCCGACAATGAGCAGTTCTTC.

The chain couples TRBV2 to TRBJ1-5; the match to TRBD1 covers 7 bases. This CDR3 has 13 residues. CDR1 and CDR2 (germline): SNHLY, FYNNEI. The trim removed 4 bases at V and 7 bases at J, leaving 4 bases unmatched. CDR3 in DNA: TGTGCCAGCAGTGGGACAGGAGAACAGCCCCAGCATTTT. This translates into CASSGTGEQPQHF.

The genes are TRBV10-2 and TRBJ2-7; the D gene is possibly TRBD2 (5 bases). The CDR3 is made up of 12 amino acids. From germline, CDR1 is WSHSY and CDR2 SAAADI. V lost 5 bases to trimming and J lost 10 bases, with 15 bases between them. The CDR3 coding sequence is TGCGCCAGCAGTAATCCGGACGGGAAACAGTACTTC. As protein: CASSNPDGKQYF.

The V gene is TRBV29-1, the J gene TRBJ2-3, with 9 bases lining up with TRBD1. Germline-derived CDR1 and CDR2 are SQVTM and ANQGSEA. V trimming: 8 bases; J trimming: 0 bases; junction bases outside the gene matches: 9. The CDR3 spans 15 residues. The CDR3, as DNA: TGCAGCCTAAAAGCGACAGGGGGAAGCACAGATACGCAGTATTTT. Protein sequence: CSLKATGGSTDTQYF.

The chain has TRBV18 and TRBJ2-1; 9 nucleotides line up with TRBD2. Germline CDR1 reads KGHSH; CDR2 reads LQKENI. J lost 7 bases, V lost 3 bases, and 4 bases had no gene match. This CDR3 region has 14 residues. This CDR3 is CASSPASGVNEQFF. The CDR3 DNA follows: TGTGCCAGCTCACCTGCTAGCGGGGTGAATGAGCAGTTCTTC. Full variable domain (remainder filled in from reference TRBV18 and TRBJ2-1): NAGVMQNPRHLVRRRGQEARLRCSPMKGHSHVYWYRQLPEEGLKFMVYLQKENIIDESGMPKERFSAEFPKEGPSILRIQQVVRGDSAAYFCASSPASGVNEQFFGPGTRLTVL.

This chain uses TRBV6-5 with TRBJ2-5; D may be TRBD1 (5 bases). Trimming took 6 bases from V and 2 from J, leaving 16 bases between them. CDR3 length: 15 amino acids. The germline V gene has CDR1 MNHEY and CDR2 SVGAGI. In DNA, the CDR3 is TGTGCCAGCAGCCCCTCCTGGGGCGAACAAGAGACCCAGTACTTC. Protein product: CASSPSWGEQETQYF.

V is TRBV6-5 and J is TRBJ2-1; 10 bases map to TRBD2. Germline V lookup: CDR1 MNHEY, CDR2 SVGAGI. This CDR3 has 15 residues. Unmatched junction bases numbered 7, after V lost 5 bases and J lost 6 bases. The CDR3 nucleotides are TGTGCCAGCAGTAGTAGCGGGGGGAGGGGCAATGAGCAGTTCTTC. Translating it yields CASSSSGGRGNEQFF.

V gene TRBV11-2 combines with J gene TRBJ2-5, with D hard to call. The V end was cut by 1 base, the J end by 5 bases, with 17 bases between. The CDR3 runs to 16 residues. The V gene's germline CDR1 is SGHAT and CDR2 FQNNGV. The CDR3 sequence: CASSLGDPLLEETQYF. DNA of the CDR3: TGTGCCAGCAGCTTAGGCGACCCCCTTCTAGAGGAGACCCAGTACTTC.

V is TRBV29-1 and J is TRBJ2-7, with no clear D. The CDR3 runs to 13 residues. Deletions cut 6 bases from V and 3 bases from J, with 15 bases between. Germline V lookup: CDR1 SQVTM, CDR2 ANQGSEA. CDR3 DNA sequence: TGCAGCGTGAAGTACGGTGGAGACTACGAGCAGTACTTC. It translates to CSVKYGGDYEQYF.

The chain joins TRBV9 to TRBJ1-1; TRBD1 might be the D (5 bases). Looked up from germline, CDR1 is SGDLS and CDR2 is YYNGEE. The CDR3 runs to 15 residues. The V end lost 3 bases, the J end lost 4 bases, and 16 bases lay between the germline ends. The CDR3 loop reads CASSEGSRISTEAFF. The DNA of the CDR3 is TGTGCCAGCAGCGAGGGGTCTAGGATTTCCACTGAAGCTTTCTTT.

The chain employs TRBV5-3 and TRBJ1-6; a possible D gene is TRBD1 (5 bases). TRBV5-3 falls under the ORF class, with uncertain function. V was shortened by 8 bases and J by 11 bases, with 11 bases between the two germline ends. This CDR3 is built from 11 residues. The CDR3 DNA reads TGTGCCAGCAAAGGGGTTCCACCCCTCCACTTT. Its protein product is CASKGVPPLHF.